This record covers a single TCR beta chain. What it recognizes is unknown. The data stem from a study of T cell repertoires in cytomegalovirus infection. Germline CDR1 reads MNHEY; CDR2 reads SMNVEV (reference sequence). The CDR3 sequence is 14 residues long. J was trimmed by 5 bases and V by 2 bases; bases with no gene match: 2. TCRdb re-analysed the reads in MiXCR, keeping a single row per CDR3 protein. The sample consists of about 110,000 distinct CDR3 sequences, 42% of them appearing once. Sequences were derived from CD8+ T cells from cultured PBMCs, sampled from culture after CMV antigen stimulation. The receptor was isolated from a human donor in good health (CMV status not recorded). Some clones in this sample may be carry-over from other donors' samples. The chain employs TRBV27 and TRBJ1-5; 8 bases match TRBD1. For the CDR3, the DNA is TGTGCCAGCAGTTTAGGCAGGGGGCATCAGCCCCAGCATTTT. Amino acid sequence: CASSLGRGHQPQHF.